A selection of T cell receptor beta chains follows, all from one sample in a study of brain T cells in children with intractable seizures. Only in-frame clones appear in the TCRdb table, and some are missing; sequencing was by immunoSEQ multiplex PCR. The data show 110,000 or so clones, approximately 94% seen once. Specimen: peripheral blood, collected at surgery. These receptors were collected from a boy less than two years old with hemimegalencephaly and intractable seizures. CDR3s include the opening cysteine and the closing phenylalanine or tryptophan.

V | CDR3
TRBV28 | CASSLSFTVPADTQYF
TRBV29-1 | CSVPRTSGSYEQYF
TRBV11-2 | CASSLAGTVNYGYTF
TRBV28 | CASKSRTNTGELFF
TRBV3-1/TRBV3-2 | CASGLTADDGYTF
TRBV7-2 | CASSRPGTGWIQAFF
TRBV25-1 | CASSEYGGRGQETQYF
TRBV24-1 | CATSDRTGTYNSPLHF
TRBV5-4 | CASSLEADYGYTF
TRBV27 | CASSLMPISPLHF
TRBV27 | CASSQSGRANYEQYF
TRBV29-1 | CSVSGGPYYEQYF
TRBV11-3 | CASSGSSGAIYEQYF
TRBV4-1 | CASSQKGRDQPQHF
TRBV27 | CASRKLGTPAYNEQFF
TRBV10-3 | CAISLTSGGDRVYFEQFF
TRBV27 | CASSLTGSGHYEQYF
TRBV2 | CASMRTEGYTEAFF
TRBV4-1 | CASSQGPLSNEQFF
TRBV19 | CASSIDRLAGVAKNIQYF
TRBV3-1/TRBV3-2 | CASLTSGRETQYF
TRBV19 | CASSIDHDSGNQPQHF
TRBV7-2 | CASSLVGGGQASYEQYF
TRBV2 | CASMQGRGDTQYF
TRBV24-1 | CATSDPGGSNTGELFF
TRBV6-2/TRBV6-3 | CASSKGLAGYEQYF
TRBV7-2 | CASSFRLAVNTGELFF
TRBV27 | CASSTGTGYNEQFF
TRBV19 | CASSPGGVGTDTQYF
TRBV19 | CASSRGQLNQPQHF
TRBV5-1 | CASTLLLGQPGRRASNEQFF
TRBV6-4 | CASSDSGGGTGINQPQHF
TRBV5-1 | CASSLEGDTGEQYF
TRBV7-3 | CASSLMPSTDTQYF
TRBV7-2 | CASSLSGTSGRVNIQYF
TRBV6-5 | CASRGYGRLYEQYF
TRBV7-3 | CASSSTGRGADTQYF
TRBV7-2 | CASSFALAGRPGTGELFF
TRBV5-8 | CASSLGLAGASWGETQYF
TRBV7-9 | CASSFGPSGREGTDTQYF